This T cell receptor beta chain originates from a study of blood T cell repertoires in COVID-19. Study at large: Acute-phase and convalescent COVID-19 samples originated in the United States, Italy and Spain. Sources were T cells, B-cell-depleted T cells, or PBMCs; the material itself was cDNA or gDNA.

Germline V gives CDR1 LGHNT, CDR2 FRNRAP. Trimming took 6 bases from V and 0 from J, leaving 8 bases between them. The CDR3 sequence is 13 residues long. A Seattle source enrolled patients during active infection and followed them longitudinally. As originally analysed: Amplifying reference gene primers gave estimates of nucleated cell counts. The method was immunoSEQ multiplex PCR; TCRdb's version includes in-frame clones alone and lacks a portion of them. V and J calls and clone size are as listed in that table; D and trimming were resolved from the DNA. The sample has a few hundred thousand clones; 85% to 90% are singletons.

The clonotype comes from an older woman with COVID-19, enrolled during active disease. The chain combines TRBV12-5 with TRBJ1-1, with TRBD1 as a possible D gene (6 bases). Sequenced material: peripheral blood. The chain's CDR3 is CASGRDMNTEAFF. The CDR3 bases are TGTGCTAGTGGGAGGGACATGAACACTGAAGCTTTCTTT.